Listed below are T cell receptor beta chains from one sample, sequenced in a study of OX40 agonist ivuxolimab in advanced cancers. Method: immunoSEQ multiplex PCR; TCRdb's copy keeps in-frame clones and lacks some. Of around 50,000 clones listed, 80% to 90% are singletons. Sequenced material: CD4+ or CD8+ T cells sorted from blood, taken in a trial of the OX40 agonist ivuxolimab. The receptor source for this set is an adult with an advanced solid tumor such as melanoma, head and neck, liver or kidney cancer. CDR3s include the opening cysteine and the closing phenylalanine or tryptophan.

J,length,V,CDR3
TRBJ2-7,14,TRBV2,CASSVGDRVYEQYF
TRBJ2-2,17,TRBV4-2,CASSQEKGGPGTGELFF
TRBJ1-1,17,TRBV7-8,CASSQGQARIWDTEAFF
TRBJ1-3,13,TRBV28,CATLRTSRNTIYF
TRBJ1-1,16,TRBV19,CASSIGRVGDPSEAFF
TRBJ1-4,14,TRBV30,CAWSGSMFSEKLFF
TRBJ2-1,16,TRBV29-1,CSAPGTSGGDYNEQFF
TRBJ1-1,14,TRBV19,CASSIRQGNTEAFF
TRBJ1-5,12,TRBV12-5,CASGLSNQPQHF
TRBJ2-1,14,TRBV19,CASSIRETANEQFF
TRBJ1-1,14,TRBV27,CASSLSVGGTEAFF